This T cell receptor beta chain was sequenced in a study of blood T cell repertoires in COVID-19. At the level of the study: The study drew acute and convalescent COVID-19 samples from the United States, Italy and Spain.

CDR1 and CDR2 (germline): MNHEY, SVGAGI. V shed 0 bases and J shed 5 bases, with 8 bases lying between them. CDR3 length: 15 amino acids. Authors' processing steps: Quantification of nucleated cells was approximated via reference gene primer amplification. Data came from immunoSEQ multiplex PCR; TCRdb stores just in-frame clones and leaves some out. V, J and clone size were drawn from that table, and D and trimming were deduced from the DNA. The repertoire holds 95,000 to 150,000 clones, with nearly 90% as singletons. The material sequenced was peripheral blood. This clonotype originated in a woman in her sixties with COVID-19, enrolled during active disease. This rearrangement joins TRBV6-5 to TRBJ1-6; D is undetermined. CDR3 loop: CASSYSRVNNSPLHF. As DNA, the CDR3 is TGTGCCAGCAGTTACTCGAGAGTCAATAATTCACCCCTCCACTTT.